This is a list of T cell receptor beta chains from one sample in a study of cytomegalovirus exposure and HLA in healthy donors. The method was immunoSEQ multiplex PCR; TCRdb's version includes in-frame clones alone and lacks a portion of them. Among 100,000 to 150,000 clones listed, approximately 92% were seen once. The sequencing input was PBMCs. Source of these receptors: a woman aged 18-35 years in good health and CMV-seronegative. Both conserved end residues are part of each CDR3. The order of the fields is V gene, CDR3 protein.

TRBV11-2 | CASSLRGLGIYEQYF
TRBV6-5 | CASSGTGRNYEQYF
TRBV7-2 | CASNPDRGGDTQYF
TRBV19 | CASSQGPGTDTQYF
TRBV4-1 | CASSQDRGGGEYF
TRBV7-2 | CASSLAGGPHNEQFF
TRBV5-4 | CASSERVGNSPLHF
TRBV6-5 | CASSYDITTAGNTIYF
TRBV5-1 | CASSPGEIGRGEKLFF
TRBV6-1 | CASSSPTGGYTEAFF
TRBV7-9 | CAGGQGAISGANVLTF
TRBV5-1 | CASSDGTATDTQYF
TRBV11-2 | CASSSPKRARGTDTQYF
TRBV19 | CASCSGAGAYTGELFF
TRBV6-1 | CASSESGQNNSPLHF
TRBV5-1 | CASSLALTDSTEAFF
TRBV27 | CASGRQGARRGEKLFF
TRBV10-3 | CAISAGQGAFGYTF
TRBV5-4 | CASSLGQGAGSTLHF
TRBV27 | CASGYRGLGYTF
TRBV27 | CASSPPGLQETQYF
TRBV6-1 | CASRSGTANTGELFF
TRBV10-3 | CAISEAAGPYEQYF